The 10 T cell receptor beta chains presented below share a single source sample, sequenced in a study of blood T cell repertoires in COVID-19 (dated by TCRdb to between 2020 and 2021). The library was generated by the immunoSEQ multiplex PCR assay. Drawn from immuneACCESS, this table holds only the in-frame rearrangements with V and J called that TCRdb kept. Clones are partly lost; checked studies trace under half to an unresolved V gene and leave the rest unexplained. The table for this sample lists about 400,000 clones; 85% to 90% of them were counted only once. The ten largest clones represent 1.5% to 2% of the sample. What was sequenced was PBMCs or T cells enriched from blood (not recorded which). These receptors originate from a young woman who had recovered from COVID-19.

The chain employs TRBV14 and TRBJ1-6; TRBD1 might be the D (5 bases). This CDR3 is built from 14 residues. Germline V gene sequence: CDR1 SGHDN, CDR2 FVKESK. The ends were cut back, 4 bases at V and 3 bases at J, with 7 bases in the middle. Here the CDR3 DNA reads TGTGCCAGCAGCCCCAGGGTCTATAATTCACCCCTCCACTTT. The encoded protein is CASSPRVYNSPLHF.

The chain has TRBV7-9 and TRBJ1-2; no clear D gene. This CDR3 contains 14 residues. Trimming took off 5 bases at V and 2 bases at J, with 12 bases between the two ends. The germline gives CDR1 SEHNR, CDR2 FQNEAQ (reference sequence). CDR3 loop: CASSRGNGNYGYTF. The CDR3 DNA sequence: TGTGCCAGCAGCCGAGGAAACGGGAACTATGGCTACACCTTC.

This clone was found a few times. This chain joins TRBV5-1 and TRBJ2-7, with D possibly matching TRBD1 (6 bases). Per the germline V gene, CDR1 is SGHRS and CDR2 is YFSETQ. The germline V and J ends were trimmed by 4 bases and 7 bases, with 18 bases remaining between them. The CDR3 runs to 14 residues. The CDR3: CASSTRARDIEQYF. CDR3 bases: TGCGCCAGCAGCACCCGGGCCCGGGACATTGAGCAGTACTTC.

The chain uses TRBV15 and TRBJ1-2; 7 positions agree with TRBD1. The V and J ends lost 1 base and 8 bases, in that order; junction bases with no gene match: 7. CDR1 and CDR2 (germline): LNHNV, YYDKDF (reference sequence). CDR3 length: 14 residues. Here the CDR3 DNA reads TGTGCCACCAGCAGAGCGTACGGAGGGGGCGGCTACACCTTC. Translating gives CATSRAYGGGGYTF.

V is TRBV28 and J is TRBJ2-7, with unresolved D. Trimming removed 8 bases from V and 3 bases from J, with 14 bases in between. Germline lookup yields CDR1 MDHEN and CDR2 SYDVKM. The length of the CDR3 is 13 residues. The CDR3 nucleotides read TGTGCCAGCCGACACCTATACCTCTACGAGCAGTACTTC. Translated: CASRHLYLYEQYF.

This clone is a singleton in its sample. The chain carries TRBV6-2 or TRBV6-3 and TRBJ1-3; D is undetermined. V lost 5 bases and J 2 bases, leaving 7 bases between the germline ends. Per germline, CDR1 MNHEY and CDR2 SVGEGT. The CDR3 is 13 residues long. This chain's CDR3 is CASSRSPGNTIYF. The CDR3 coding sequence is TGTGCCAGCAGTCGAAGCCCTGGAAACACCATATATTTT.

This clone appeared a single time. This sequence joins TRBV19 and TRBJ1-4, with D perhaps matching TRBD1 (5 bases). Germline-derived CDR1 and CDR2 are LNHDA and SQIVND (reference sequence). The length of the CDR3 is 14 residues. V lost 4 bases and J lost 5, with 11 bases in between. The CDR3 is CASSKGQGNEKLFF. CDR3 bases: TGTGCCAGTAGTAAAGGACAAGGCAATGAAAAACTGTTTTTT.

This clone was observed once. The rearrangement links TRBV12-5 to TRBJ1-4; no clear D. The V gene lost 6 bases and the J gene lost 3 bases, with 11 bases spanning the gap. The CDR3 loop spans 14 amino acids. From germline, CDR1 is LGHNT and CDR2 FRNRAP. CDR3 sequence (DNA): TGTGCTAGTGGCCGAGGAGGACCTAATGAAAAACTGTTTTTT. This codes for CASGRGGPNEKLFF.

The J gene is TRBJ1-5, the V gene TRBV14; D may be TRBD1 (5 bases). V shed 5 bases and J shed 5 bases, with 10 bases lying between them. This CDR3 is built from 13 residues. The germline gives CDR1 SGHDN, CDR2 FVKESK. CDR3 nucleotides: TGTGCCAGCAGCTTGACAGAGTATCAGCCCCAGCATTTT. It encodes CASSLTEYQPQHF.

The rearrangement links TRBV9 to TRBJ1-3; 10 nucleotides match TRBD1. This CDR3 spans 19 amino acids. Germline CDR1 reads SGDLS; CDR2 reads YYNGEE. V was clipped by 0 bases and J by 0 bases; unmatched bases: 9. For the CDR3, the DNA is TGTGCCAGCAGCGTAGATCCCAGGGGACAGGGGATCTCTGGAAACACCATATATTTT. Its translation: CASSVDPRGQGISGNTIYF.